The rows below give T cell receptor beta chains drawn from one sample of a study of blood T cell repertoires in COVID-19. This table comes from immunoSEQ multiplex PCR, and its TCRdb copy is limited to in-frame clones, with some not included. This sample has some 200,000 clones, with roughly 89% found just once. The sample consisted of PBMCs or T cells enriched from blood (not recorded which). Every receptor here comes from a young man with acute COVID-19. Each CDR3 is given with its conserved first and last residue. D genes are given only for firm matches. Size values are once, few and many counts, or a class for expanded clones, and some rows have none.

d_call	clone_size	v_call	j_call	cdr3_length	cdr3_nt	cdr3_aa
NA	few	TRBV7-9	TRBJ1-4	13	TGTGCCAGCAGTCTAAGCGGGCTCGCAAAACTGTTTTTT	CASSLSGLAKLFF
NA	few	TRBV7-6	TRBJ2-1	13	TGTGCCAGCAGTGGACTGTCGGAGACTGAGCAGTTCTTC	CASSGLSETEQFF
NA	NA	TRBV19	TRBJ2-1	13	TGTGCCAGTAGTATAGGGCTCTACAATGAGCAGTTCTTC	CASSIGLYNEQFF
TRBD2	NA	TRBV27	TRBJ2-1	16	TGTGCCAGCAGTCCGGGACTAGCGGGGTGGTACAATGAGCAGTTCTTC	CASSPGLAGWYNEQFF
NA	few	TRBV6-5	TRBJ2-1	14	TGTGCCAGCTCCCTAGTGAGGCGGGACAATGAGCAGTTCTTC	CASSLVRRDNEQFF
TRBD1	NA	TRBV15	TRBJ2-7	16	TGTGCCACCAGCAGAGGGACGGGGACAGGGCTCTACGAGCAGTACTTC	CATSRGTGTGLYEQYF
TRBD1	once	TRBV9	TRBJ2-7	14	TGTGCCAGCAGCTCTCGGGACAGCTCCTACGAGCAGTACTTC	CASSSRDSSYEQYF
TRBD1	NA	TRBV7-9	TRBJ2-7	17	TGTGCCAGCAGCACGTCGGACAGGGGAACCCCTTCCTACGAGCAGTACTTC	CASSTSDRGTPSYEQYF
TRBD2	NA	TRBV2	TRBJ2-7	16	TGTGCCAGCACCCCACTAGCGGGAGGCCTCTCCTACGAGCAGTACTTC	CASTPLAGGLSYEQYF
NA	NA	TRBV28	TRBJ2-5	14	TGTGCCAGCACCAACTCTGGCGGGCTCGAGACCCAGTACTTC	CASTNSGGLETQYF
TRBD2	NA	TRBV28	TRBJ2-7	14	TGTGCCAGCACTTCAGCGGGAGGCCCTTACGAGCAGTACTTC	CASTSAGGPYEQYF
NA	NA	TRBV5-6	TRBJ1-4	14	TGTGCCAGCAGCCTTCAGGGGAGGGGCGAAAAACTGTTTTTT	CASSLQGRGEKLFF
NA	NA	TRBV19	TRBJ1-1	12	TGTGCCAGTAGTTGGGGGGGAGAGGAAGCTTTCTTT	CASSWGGEEAFF
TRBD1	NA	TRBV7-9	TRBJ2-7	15	TGTGCCAGCAGCTTCTGGGACAGGGACTCCTACGAGCAGTACTTC	CASSFWDRDSYEQYF
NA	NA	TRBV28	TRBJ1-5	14	TGTGCCAGCAGTTTACGGGTTAGCAATCAGCCCCAGCATTTT	CASSLRVSNQPQHF
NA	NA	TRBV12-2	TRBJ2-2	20	TGTGCAAGTCGCCCTCGACAGGTCTGGCCAAAACCTACGAACACCGGGGAGCTGTTTTTT	CASRPRQVWPKPTNTGELFF
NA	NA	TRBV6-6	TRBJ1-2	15	TGTGCCAGCAGTTACATGGAGAGGACAAGCTATGGCTACACCTTC	CASSYMERTSYGYTF
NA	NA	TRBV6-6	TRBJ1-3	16	TGTGCCAGCAGTTACGTACAGACATCCTCTGGAAACACCATATATTTT	CASSYVQTSSGNTIYF
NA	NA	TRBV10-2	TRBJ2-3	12	TGCGCCAGCAGTGAGTCCGGGAATACGCAGTATTTT	CASSESGNTQYF
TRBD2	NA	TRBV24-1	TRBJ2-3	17	TGTGCCACCAGTGATTCAGTAGCGGGAGGGCTCGCGGATACGCAGTATTTT	CATSDSVAGGLADTQYF
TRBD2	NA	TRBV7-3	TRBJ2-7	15	TGTGCCAGCAGCTGGGGACTAGCGGGAGTCGACGAGCAGTACTTC	CASSWGLAGVDEQYF
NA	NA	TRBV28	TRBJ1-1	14	TGTGCCAGCAGTCCCCCCGGACAGCTCACTGAAGCTTTCTTT	CASSPPGQLTEAFF
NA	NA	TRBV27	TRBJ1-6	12	TGTGCCAGCAGTTTAAACGGTTCACCCCTCCACTTT	CASSLNGSPLHF
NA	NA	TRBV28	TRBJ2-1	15	TGTGCCAGCAGTACTCGGGAGATCTCCTACAATGAGCAGTTCTTC	CASSTREISYNEQFF
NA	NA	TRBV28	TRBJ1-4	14	TGTGCCAGCAGCCCTGAGAGGGCTAATGAAAAACTGTTTTTT	CASSPERANEKLFF
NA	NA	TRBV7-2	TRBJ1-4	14	TGTGCCAGCAGCTCGCGGTATGAGGGTGAAAAACTGTTTTTT	CASSSRYEGEKLFF
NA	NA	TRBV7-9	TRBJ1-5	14	TGTGCCAGCAGCGAGAGGGGGAGCAATCAGCCCCAGCATTTT	CASSERGSNQPQHF
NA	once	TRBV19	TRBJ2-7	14	TGTGCCAGTAAGAGGGGGATGACTACCTACGAGCAGTACTTC	CASKRGMTTYEQYF
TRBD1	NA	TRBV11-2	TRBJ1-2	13	TGTGCCAGCAGCCCACGGACAGGGAAAGGCTACACCTTC	CASSPRTGKGYTF
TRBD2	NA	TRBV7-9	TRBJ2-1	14	TGTGCCAGCAACGGCGGGAGCTGGAACAATGAGCAGTTCTTC	CASNGGSWNNEQFF
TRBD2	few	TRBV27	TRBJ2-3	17	TGTGCCAGCAGTTTCCGACTAGCGGGAGGTAGTAGAGATACGCAGTATTTT	CASSFRLAGGSRDTQYF
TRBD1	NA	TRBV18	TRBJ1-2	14	TGTGCCAGCTCGCATGGACAGGAATCCTATGGCTACACCTTC	CASSHGQESYGYTF
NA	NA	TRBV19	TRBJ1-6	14	TGTGCCAGTAGTATGGACAGTTATAATTCACCCCTCCACTTT	CASSMDSYNSPLHF
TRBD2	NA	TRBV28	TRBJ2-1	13	TGTGCCAGCACGGGAGGGCCGCGAAATGAGCAGTTCTTC	CASTGGPRNEQFF
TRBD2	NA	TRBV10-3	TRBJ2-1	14	TGTGCCACCACTACCGGGACTAGCATTGATGAGCAGTTCTTC	CATTTGTSIDEQFF
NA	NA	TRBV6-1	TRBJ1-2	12	TGTGCCAGCAGTGAAGTTAGTTGGGGCTACACCTTC	CASSEVSWGYTF
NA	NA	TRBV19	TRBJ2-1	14	TGTGCCAGTAGTAGCGGAGGATTATACAATGAGCAGTTCTTC	CASSSGGLYNEQFF
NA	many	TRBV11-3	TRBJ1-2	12	TGTGCCAGCAGCACAGGGAACTATGGCTACACCTTC	CASSTGNYGYTF